These 24 T cell receptor beta chains were sequenced from one sample in a study of blood T cell dynamics during melanoma immunotherapy. Method: immunoSEQ multiplex PCR; TCRdb's copy keeps in-frame clones and lacks some. The repertoire holds 15,000 to 20,000 clones, with 94% as singletons. Time point specified: week 3, after first cycle of checkpoint inhibitor. The sequenced sample was effector memory CD8+ T cells from blood, obtained from a patient treated with checkpoint blockade. The receptors come from a human donor with melanoma.

J is TRBJ2-3 and V is TRBV4-2, with D tentatively TRBD1 (6 bases). The ends were cut back, 5 bases at V and 1 base at J, with 10 bases in the middle. CDR3 length equals 14 residues. The germline V gene encodes CDR1 LGHNA and CDR2 YNFKEQ. The CDR3 sequence is CASSSRGGTDTQYF. The CDR3 coding sequence is TGTGCCAGCAGCTCCAGGGGTGGCACAGATACGCAGTATTTT.

The CDR3 spells CASSFSYNEQFF. CDR3 in DNA: TGTGCCAGCAGTTTCTCATACAATGAGCAGTTCTTC. This chain links TRBV27 with TRBJ2-1; D unresolved. The CDR3 spans 12 residues. Germline V gives CDR1 MNHEY, CDR2 SMNVEV (reference sequence). V gave up 3 bases and J gave up 4 bases, with 4 bases separating them.

V usage is TRBV4-1 and J usage is TRBJ1-4; D gene uncertain. This CDR3 is 16 amino acids long. Germline V gene lookup returns CDR1 MGHRA and CDR2 YSYEKL. The V end lost 1 base, the J end lost 5 bases, and 14 bases lay between the germline ends. For the CDR3, the DNA is TGCGCCAGCAGCCAAGCACAAAGGCGGGTGAATGAAAAACTGTTTTTT. Its protein is CASSQAQRRVNEKLFF.

The chain has TRBV5-4 and TRBJ1-4; unclear D gene. This CDR3 has 15 residues. Trimming stripped 4 bases from V and 7 bases from J, with 17 bases between. From germline, CDR1 is SGHNT and CDR2 YYREEE (reference sequence). The CDR3 nucleotides are TGTGCCAGCAGCGATATACGGGAATCTGGTGAAAAACTGTTTTTT. This translates into CASSDIRESGEKLFF.

The chain employs TRBV10-3 and TRBJ2-1; D unclear. Trimming took off 0 bases at V and 8 bases at J, with 8 bases between the two ends. Germline V gene data show CDR1 as ENHRY and CDR2 as SYGVKD. This CDR3 comprises 13 residues. CDR3: CAISESNIDEQFF. CDR3 DNA sequence: TGTGCCATCAGTGAGTCGAACATCGATGAGCAGTTCTTC.

The V call is TRBV15, the J call TRBJ2-7; 8 bases match TRBD2. Trimming took 4 bases from V and 6 from J; bases not matched to a gene: 8. The CDR3 covers 14 residues. Germline V CDR1 and CDR2: LNHNV, YYDKDF (reference sequence). CDR3 region: CATSTREGRLEQYF. CDR3 DNA sequence: TGTGCCACCAGCACCCGGGAGGGCCGGCTCGAGCAGTACTTC. Using reference TRBV15 and TRBJ2-7 for the parts outside the CDR3, the full variable domain is DAMVIQNPRYQVTQFGKPVTLSCSQTLNHNVMYWYQQKSSQAPKLLFHYYDKDFNNEADTPDNFQSRRPNTSFCFLDIRSPGLGDTAMYLCATSTREGRLEQYFGPGTRLTVT.

The gene calls are TRBV5-1 and TRBJ2-1, with D uncertain. Germline loops: CDR1 SGHRS, CDR2 YFSETQ. The CDR3 covers 14 residues. Trimming pared 1 base from V and 8 bases from J, leaving 13 bases between. The CDR3 DNA follows: TGCGCCAGCAGCTTGTGGACCAGTACCGATGAGCAGTTCTTC. Its protein product is CASSLWTSTDEQFF.

This chain connects TRBV10-3 to TRBJ1-5; D call uncertain. V was cut by 10 bases and J by 5 bases, with 9 bases left in between. CDR1 is ENHRY and CDR2 is SYGVKD in the germline V gene. The CDR3 is 11 amino acids. CDR3 DNA sequence: TGTGCCAATAGGAGGGATCAGCCCCAGCATTTT. It yields the protein CANRRDQPQHF.

V and J are TRBV18 and TRBJ2-7, with D unclear. Trimming removed 0 bases from V and 2 bases from J, with 14 bases in between. The CDR3 sequence is 16 residues long. CDR1 and CDR2 from the germline V gene are KGHSH and LQKENI. CDR3 sequence: CASSPPGRTIPYEQYF. CDR3 DNA: TGTGCCAGCTCACCACCTGGCAGGACCATTCCCTACGAGCAGTACTTC.

This chain uses TRBV7-6 with TRBJ1-1; tentatively, D is TRBD1 (5 bases). V lost 5 bases and J lost 3, with 19 bases in between. The germline CDR1 and CDR2 sequences are SGHVS and FNYEAQ. This CDR3 spans 16 amino acids. CDR3 region: CASSPNRARADTEAFF. The CDR3, as DNA: TGTGCCAGCAGCCCCAATAGGGCCAGGGCCGACACTGAAGCTTTCTTT.

This chain connects TRBV18 to TRBJ1-5, with D uncertain. CDR1 and CDR2 from the germline V gene are KGHSH and LQKENI. The CDR3 covers 14 residues. The ends were cut back, 6 bases at V and 3 bases at J, with 12 bases in the middle. CDR3 sequence (DNA): TGTGCCAGCTCCCGAGACGGATACAATCAGCCCCAGCATTTT. Its translation is CASSRDGYNQPQHF. The complete variable domain, with remaining parts taken from reference TRBV18 and TRBJ1-5, reads NAGVMQNPRHLVRRRGQEARLRCSPMKGHSHVYWYRQLPEEGLKFMVYLQKENIIDESGMPKERFSAEFPKEGPSILRIQQVVRGDSAAYFCASSRDGYNQPQHFGDGTRLSIL.

The chain joins TRBV7-9 to TRBJ1-3; D possibly corresponds to TRBD1 (5 bases). V was shortened by 7 bases and J by 2 bases, with 12 bases between the two germline ends. The CDR3 is 14 residues long. Germline assignment: CDR1 SEHNR and CDR2 FQNEAQ (reference sequence). CDR3 coding DNA: TGTGCCAGCACCCCGGGGGGGGCTGGAAACACCATATATTTT. It translates to CASTPGGAGNTIYF.

The chain recombines TRBV5-4 with TRBJ2-7; maybe TRBD1 (5 bases). V was trimmed by 0 bases and J by 2 bases, leaving 9 bases between them. Germline CDR1 reads SGHNT; CDR2 reads YYREEE (reference sequence). The CDR3 extends over 14 amino acids. The CDR3 coding sequence is TGTGCCAGCAGCTTGGATGGGGCTCCCTACGAGCAGTACTTC. This codes for CASSLDGAPYEQYF.

The CDR3 sequence: CASRTLYSGSYEQYF. The CDR3, as DNA: TGCGCCAGCAGAACCTTATATAGCGGGAGCTACGAGCAGTACTTC. V usage is TRBV4-1 and J usage is TRBJ2-7; 9 nucleotides match TRBD2. V was pared by 6 bases and J by 3 bases, with 9 bases of the junction left unmatched. This CDR3 contains 15 residues. The germline gives CDR1 MGHRA, CDR2 YSYEKL.

The genes are TRBV15 and TRBJ1-4, with 7 positions matching TRBD1. The ends lost 1 base at V and 8 bases at J; junction bases unmatched: 7. Per the germline V gene, CDR1 is LNHNV and CDR2 is YYDKDF (reference sequence). This CDR3 region has 15 residues. DNA of the CDR3: TGTGCCACCAGCAGAGTCGGGACAGTGGGGGAAAAACTGTTTTTT. Translating it yields CATSRVGTVGEKLFF.

The chain links TRBV21-1 to TRBJ2-4. TRBV21-1 is assigned pseudogene status. CDR3 size: 16 residues. The CDR3 loop is CASSKWGARAKNIQYF. CDR3 coding DNA: TGTGCCAGCAGCAAATGGGGGGCGCGAGCCAAAAACATTCAGTACTTC.

The V gene is TRBV7-3, the J gene TRBJ2-3; D call uncertain. Trimming took 9 bases from V and 0 from J, leaving 4 bases between them. This CDR3 spans 11 amino acids. Germline V gene sequence: CDR1 SGHTA, CDR2 FQGTGA. CDR3 DNA sequence: TGTGCCAGACCTAGCACAGATACGCAGTATTTT. Residues: CARPSTDTQYF.

CDR3 coding DNA: TGTGCCAGCAGCTCAGGGTCTAGCGGTAGCTCCTACAATGAGCAGTTCTTC. Its protein product is CASSSGSSGSSYNEQFF. The chain has TRBV7-8 and TRBJ2-1; TRBD2 agrees at 7 bases. CDR3 length: 17 amino acids. Germline V CDR1 and CDR2: SGHVS, FQNEAQ. With 4 bases clipped from V and 0 bases from J, the junction kept 9 bases outside the gene matches.

The chain couples TRBV10-1 to TRBJ2-5; D possibly uses TRBD1 or TRBD2 (5 bases each). Germline CDR1 reads WNHNN; CDR2 reads SYGVQD (reference sequence). This CDR3 has 14 residues. V was pared by 3 bases and J by 2 bases, with 10 bases between. The CDR3 sequence is CASSDTGTQETQYF. The CDR3 bases are TGCGCCAGCAGTGATACGGGGACGCAAGAGACCCAGTACTTC.

The rearrangement joins TRBV27 to TRBJ2-1; 14 bases are a match to TRBD2. This CDR3 region has 15 residues. CDR1 and CDR2 (germline): MNHEY, SMNVEV (reference sequence). Losses at the gene ends were 9 bases for V and 8 bases for J; bases not matched to a gene: 9. The CDR3 sequence is CASSRTSGGRDEQFF. The CDR3 region has the DNA TGTGCCAGTAGTAGGACTAGCGGGGGGAGGGATGAGCAGTTCTTC.

The CDR3 DNA sequence: TGTGCCAGCAGCCCACAGGGCTACACCGGGGAGCTGTTTTTT. This encodes CASSPQGYTGELFF. The chain recombines TRBV13 with TRBJ2-2; D may be TRBD1 (6 bases). Trimming shortened V by 5 bases and J by 3 bases, and 10 bases separated the two germline ends. Per germline, CDR1 PRHDT and CDR2 FYEKMQ (reference sequence). The CDR3 length is 14 residues.

This clone was detected once. The rearrangement uses TRBV27 and TRBJ1-2, with 9 bases identical to TRBD1. The CDR3 has 17 residues. CDR1 is MNHEY and CDR2 is SMNVEV in the germline V gene (reference sequence). The trim removed 5 bases at V and 5 bases at J, leaving 15 bases unmatched. The CDR3 is CASSPNAKGQGLYGYTF. DNA of the CDR3: TGTGCCAGCAGTCCGAACGCCAAGGGACAGGGACTTTATGGCTACACCTTC.

The J gene is TRBJ2-1, the V gene TRBV5-1; 9 bases agree with TRBD2. This CDR3 contains 16 residues. Losses at the gene ends were 3 bases for V and 6 bases for J; bases not matched to a gene: 10. Germline CDR1 and CDR2: SGHRS and YFSETQ. The CDR3: CASSSSWAGGPNEQFF. The CDR3 bases are TGCGCCAGCAGCTCCTCTTGGGCGGGAGGGCCCAATGAGCAGTTCTTC.

This rearrangement joins TRBV7-8 to TRBJ1-1; D is undetermined. Trimming removed 6 bases from V and 0 bases from J, with 2 bases in between. Per germline, CDR1 SGHVS and CDR2 FQNEAQ. CDR3 size: 11 residues. CDR3 nucleotides: TGTGCCAGCAGTCTGAACACTGAAGCTTTCTTT. The encoded protein is CASSLNTEAFF.